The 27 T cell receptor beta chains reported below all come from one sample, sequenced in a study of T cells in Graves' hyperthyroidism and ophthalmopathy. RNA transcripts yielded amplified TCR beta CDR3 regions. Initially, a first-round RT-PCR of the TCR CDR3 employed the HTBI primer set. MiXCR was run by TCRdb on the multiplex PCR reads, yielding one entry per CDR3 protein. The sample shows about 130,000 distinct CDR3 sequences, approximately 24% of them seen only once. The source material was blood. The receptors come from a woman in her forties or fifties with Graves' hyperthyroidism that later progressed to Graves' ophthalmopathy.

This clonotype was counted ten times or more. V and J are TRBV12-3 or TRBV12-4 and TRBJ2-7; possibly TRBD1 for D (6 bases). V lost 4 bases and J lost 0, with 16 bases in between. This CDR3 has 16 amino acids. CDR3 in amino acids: CASSSGPGTHSYEQYF. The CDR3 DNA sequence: TGTGCCAGCAGTTCGGGTCCCGGGACACACTCCTACGAGCAGTACTTC.

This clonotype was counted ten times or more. DNA for the CDR3: TGCGCCAGCAGCCAGATACTACCGGGACCCCAAGAGACCCAGTACTTC. Translated, it gives CASSQILPGPQETQYF. The chain carries TRBV4-1 and TRBJ2-5; D might be TRBD1 or TRBD2, each matching 5 bases. Germline CDR1 reads MGHRA; CDR2 reads YSYEKL. V gave up 3 bases and J gave up 1 base, with 15 bases separating them. The CDR3 is made up of 16 amino acids.

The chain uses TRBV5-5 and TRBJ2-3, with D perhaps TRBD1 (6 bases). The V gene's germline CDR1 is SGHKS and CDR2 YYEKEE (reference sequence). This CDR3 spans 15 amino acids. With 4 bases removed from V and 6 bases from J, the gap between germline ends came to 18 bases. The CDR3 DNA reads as TGTGCCAGCAGCCCCAGGGGCGCGTCGTTCGATACGCAGTATTTT. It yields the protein CASSPRGASFDTQYF.

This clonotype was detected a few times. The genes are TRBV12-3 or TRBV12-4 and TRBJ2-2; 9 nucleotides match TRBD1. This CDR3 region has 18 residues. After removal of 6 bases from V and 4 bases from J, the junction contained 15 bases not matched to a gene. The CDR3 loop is CASRQRTGAWGSTGELFF. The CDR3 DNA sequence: TGTGCCAGCAGACAAAGGACAGGGGCATGGGGAAGCACCGGGGAGCTGTTTTTT.

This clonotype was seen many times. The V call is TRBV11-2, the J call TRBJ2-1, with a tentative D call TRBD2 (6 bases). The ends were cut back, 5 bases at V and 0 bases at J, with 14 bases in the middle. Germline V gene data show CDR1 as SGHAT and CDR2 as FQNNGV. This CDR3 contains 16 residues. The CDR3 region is CASSISGVSSYNEQFF. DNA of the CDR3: TGTGCCAGCAGCATTAGCGGAGTGAGCTCCTACAATGAGCAGTTCTTC.

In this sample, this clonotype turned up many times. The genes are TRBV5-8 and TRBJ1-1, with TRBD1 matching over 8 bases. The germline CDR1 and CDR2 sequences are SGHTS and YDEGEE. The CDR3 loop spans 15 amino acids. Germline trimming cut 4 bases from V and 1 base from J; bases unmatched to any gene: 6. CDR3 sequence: CASSPLQGGNTEAFF. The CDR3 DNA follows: TGTGCCAGCAGCCCCTTACAGGGGGGGAACACTGAAGCTTTCTTT.

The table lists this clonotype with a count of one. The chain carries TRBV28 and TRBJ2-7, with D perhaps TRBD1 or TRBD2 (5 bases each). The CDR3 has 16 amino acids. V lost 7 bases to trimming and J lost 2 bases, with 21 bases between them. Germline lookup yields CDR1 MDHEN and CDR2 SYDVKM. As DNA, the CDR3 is TGTGCCAGCATCCGTAGAGGGACCCCAACTCCCTACGAGCAGTACTTC. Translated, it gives CASIRRGTPTPYEQYF.

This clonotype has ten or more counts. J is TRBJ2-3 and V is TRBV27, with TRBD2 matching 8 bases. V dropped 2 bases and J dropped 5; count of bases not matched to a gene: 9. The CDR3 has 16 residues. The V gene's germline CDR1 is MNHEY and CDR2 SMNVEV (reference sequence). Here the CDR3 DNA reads TGTGCCAGCAGTTTACTGGGTAGCGGGAAGAGAGATACGCAGTATTTT. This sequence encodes CASSLLGSGKRDTQYF.

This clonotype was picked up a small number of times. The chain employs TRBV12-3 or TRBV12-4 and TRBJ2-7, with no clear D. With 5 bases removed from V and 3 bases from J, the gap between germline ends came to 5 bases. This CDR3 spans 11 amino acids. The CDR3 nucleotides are TGTGCCAGCAGTCGCTTCTACGAGCAGTACTTC. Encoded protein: CASSRFYEQYF.

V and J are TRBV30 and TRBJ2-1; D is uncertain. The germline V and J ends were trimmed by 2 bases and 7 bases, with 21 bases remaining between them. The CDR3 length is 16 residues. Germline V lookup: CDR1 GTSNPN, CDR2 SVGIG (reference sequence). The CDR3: CAWSPPLLLLRNEQFF. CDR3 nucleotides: TGTGCCTGGAGTCCCCCACTCCTTCTCCTGAGGAATGAGCAGTTCTTC.

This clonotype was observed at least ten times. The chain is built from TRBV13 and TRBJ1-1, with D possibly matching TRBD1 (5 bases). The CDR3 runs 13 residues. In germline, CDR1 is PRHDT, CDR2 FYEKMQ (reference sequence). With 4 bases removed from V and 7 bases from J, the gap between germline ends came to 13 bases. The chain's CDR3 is CASSSGTDYEAFF. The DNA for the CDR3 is TGTGCCAGCAGCTCCGGGACGGACTATGAAGCTTTCTTT. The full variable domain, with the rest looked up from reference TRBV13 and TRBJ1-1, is AAGVIQSPRHLIKEKRETATLKCYPIPRHDTVYWYQQGPGQDPQFLISFYEKMQSDKGSIPDRFSAQQFSDYHSELNMSSLELGDSALYFCASSSGTDYEAFFGQGTRLTVV.

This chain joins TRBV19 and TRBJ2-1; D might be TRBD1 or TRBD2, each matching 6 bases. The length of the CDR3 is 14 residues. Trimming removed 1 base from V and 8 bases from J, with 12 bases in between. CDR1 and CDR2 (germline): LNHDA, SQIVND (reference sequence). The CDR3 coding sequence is TGTGCCAGTAGTATAGCTGTAAGGGGGGATGAGCAGTTCTTC. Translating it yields CASSIAVRGDEQFF.

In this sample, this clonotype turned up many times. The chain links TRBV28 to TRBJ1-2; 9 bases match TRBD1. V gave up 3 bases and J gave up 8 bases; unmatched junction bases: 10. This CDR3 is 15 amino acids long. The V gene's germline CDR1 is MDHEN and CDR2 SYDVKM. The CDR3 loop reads CASSFKQGARGGYTF. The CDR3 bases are TGTGCCAGCAGTTTCAAACAGGGGGCGCGAGGCGGCTACACCTTC.

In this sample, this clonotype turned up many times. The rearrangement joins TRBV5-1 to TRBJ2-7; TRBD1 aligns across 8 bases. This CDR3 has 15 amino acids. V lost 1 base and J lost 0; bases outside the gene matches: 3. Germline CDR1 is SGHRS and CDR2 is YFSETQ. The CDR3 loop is CASSLWTGSSYEQYF. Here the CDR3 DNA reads TGCGCCAGCAGCTTGTGGACAGGGAGCTCCTACGAGCAGTACTTC.

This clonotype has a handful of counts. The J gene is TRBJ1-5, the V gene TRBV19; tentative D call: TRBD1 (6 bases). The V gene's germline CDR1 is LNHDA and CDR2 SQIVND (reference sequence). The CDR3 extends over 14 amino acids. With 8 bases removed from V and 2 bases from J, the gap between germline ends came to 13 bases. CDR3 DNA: TGTGCCAGTTCCCAGGGGAGTCGCAATCAGCCCCAGCATTTT. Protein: CASSQGSRNQPQHF.

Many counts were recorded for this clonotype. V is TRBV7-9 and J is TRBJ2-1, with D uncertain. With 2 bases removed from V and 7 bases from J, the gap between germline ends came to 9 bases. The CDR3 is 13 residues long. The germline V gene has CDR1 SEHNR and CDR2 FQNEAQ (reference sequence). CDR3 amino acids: CASSLLLGNEQFF. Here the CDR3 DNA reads TGTGCCAGCAGCTTACTGCTAGGGAATGAGCAGTTCTTC.

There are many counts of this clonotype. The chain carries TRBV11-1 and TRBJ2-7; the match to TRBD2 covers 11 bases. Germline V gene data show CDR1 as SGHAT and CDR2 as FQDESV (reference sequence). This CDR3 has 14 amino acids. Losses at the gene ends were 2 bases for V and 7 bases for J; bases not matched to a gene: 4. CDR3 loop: CASSLSSGRIEQYF. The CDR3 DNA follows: TGTGCCAGCAGCTTATCTAGCGGGAGGATTGAGCAGTACTTC.

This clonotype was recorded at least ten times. CDR3 loop: CASSPPTGGGTDTQYF. The CDR3 coding sequence is TGTGCCAGCTCACCACCGACAGGTGGGGGCACAGATACGCAGTATTTT. This rearrangement joins TRBV18 to TRBJ2-3; tentatively, D is TRBD1 (6 bases). V was trimmed by 0 bases and J by 1 base, leaving 11 bases between them. This CDR3 contains 16 residues. Germline CDR1 KGHSH, CDR2 LQKENI.

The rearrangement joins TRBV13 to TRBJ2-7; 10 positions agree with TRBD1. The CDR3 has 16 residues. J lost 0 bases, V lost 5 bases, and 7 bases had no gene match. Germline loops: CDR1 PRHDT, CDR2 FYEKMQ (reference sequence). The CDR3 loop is CASSIPTGGISYEQYF. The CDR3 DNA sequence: TGTGCCAGCAGCATACCGACAGGGGGCATCTCCTACGAGCAGTACTTC.

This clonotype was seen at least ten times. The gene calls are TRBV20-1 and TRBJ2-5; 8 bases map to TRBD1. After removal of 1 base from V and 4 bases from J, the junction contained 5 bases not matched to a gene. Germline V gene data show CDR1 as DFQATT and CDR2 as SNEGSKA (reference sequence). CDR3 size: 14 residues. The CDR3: CSARVTGGGETQYF. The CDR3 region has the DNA TGCAGTGCTAGAGTTACAGGGGGTGGAGAGACCCAGTACTTC.

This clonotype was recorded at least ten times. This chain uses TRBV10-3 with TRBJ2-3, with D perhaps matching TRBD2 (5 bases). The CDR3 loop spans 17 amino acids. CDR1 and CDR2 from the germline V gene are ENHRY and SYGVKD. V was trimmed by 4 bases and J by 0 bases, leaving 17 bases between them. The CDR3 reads CAISANWRSTSTDTQYF. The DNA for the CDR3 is TGTGCCATCAGTGCAAATTGGAGGAGCACTAGCACAGATACGCAGTATTTT.

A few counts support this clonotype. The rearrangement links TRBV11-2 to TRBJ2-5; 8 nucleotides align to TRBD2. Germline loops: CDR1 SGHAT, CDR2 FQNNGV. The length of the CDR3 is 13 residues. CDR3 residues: CVFPGGPRETQYF. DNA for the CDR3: TGTGTCTTCCCGGGAGGGCCGCGAGAGACCCAGTACTTC.

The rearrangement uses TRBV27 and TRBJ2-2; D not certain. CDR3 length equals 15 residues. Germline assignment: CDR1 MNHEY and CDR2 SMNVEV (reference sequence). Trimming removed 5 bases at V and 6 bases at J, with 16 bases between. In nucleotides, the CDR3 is TGTGCCAGCAGTCTCCGGGCCGGCGGTTCCGGGGAGCTGTTTTTT. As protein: CASSLRAGGSGELFF.

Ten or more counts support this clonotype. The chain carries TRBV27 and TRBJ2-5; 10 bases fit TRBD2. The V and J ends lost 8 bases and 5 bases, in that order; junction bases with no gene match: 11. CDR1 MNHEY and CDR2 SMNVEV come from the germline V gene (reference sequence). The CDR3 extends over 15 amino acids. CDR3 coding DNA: TGTGCCAGCGGGCCGGGACTAGCGATTGGGGAGACCCAGTACTTC. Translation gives CASGPGLAIGETQYF.

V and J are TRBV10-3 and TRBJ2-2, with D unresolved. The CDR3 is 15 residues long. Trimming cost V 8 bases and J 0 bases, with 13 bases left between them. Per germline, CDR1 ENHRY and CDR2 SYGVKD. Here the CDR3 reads CAIRRLSANTGELFF. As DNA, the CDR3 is TGTGCCATCCGACGATTATCCGCGAACACCGGGGAGCTGTTTTTT.

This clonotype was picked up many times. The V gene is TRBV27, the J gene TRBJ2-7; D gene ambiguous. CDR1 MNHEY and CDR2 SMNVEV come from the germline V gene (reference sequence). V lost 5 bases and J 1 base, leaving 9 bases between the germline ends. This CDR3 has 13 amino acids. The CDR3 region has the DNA TGTGCCAGCAGTCGCAGCGAGTCCTACGAGCAGTACTTC. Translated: CASSRSESYEQYF.

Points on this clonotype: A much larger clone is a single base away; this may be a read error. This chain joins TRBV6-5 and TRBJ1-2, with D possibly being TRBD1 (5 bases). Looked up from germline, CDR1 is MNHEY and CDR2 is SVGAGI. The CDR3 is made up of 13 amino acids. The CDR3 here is CASSYGRDYGCTF. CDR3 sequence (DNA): TGTGCCAGCAGTTACGGCAGGGACTATGGCTGCACCTTC.